Shown below are 16 T cell receptor beta chains from a single sample sequenced in a study of OX40 agonist ivuxolimab in advanced cancers. Libraries were prepared by immunoSEQ multiplex PCR; TCRdb keeps only in-frame clonotypes and omits some of them. The sample has 85,000 to 130,000 clones, approximately 90% seen once; the top ten hold about 0.29%. The material was CD4+ or CD8+ T cells sorted from blood, obtained in a trial of the OX40 agonist ivuxolimab. The receptors here all came from an adult with an advanced solid tumor such as melanoma, head and neck, liver or kidney cancer.

The CDR3 region has the DNA TGTGCCAGCCGTCAACTAGCGGGACTGGGCAATGAGCAGTTCTTC. It specifies CASRQLAGLGNEQFF. The V gene is TRBV11-2, the J gene TRBJ2-1, with 10 positions matching TRBD2. After removal of 8 bases from V and 6 bases from J, the junction contained 10 bases not matched to a gene. CDR1 is SGHAT, CDR2 FQNNGV, per germline. The CDR3 runs to 15 residues.

The rearrangement joins TRBV7-3 to TRBJ2-3; tentative D call: TRBD2 (5 bases). The CDR3 contains 14 residues. CDR1 is SGHTA, CDR2 FQGTGA, per germline. V gave up 2 bases and J gave up 0 bases, with 6 bases separating them. The CDR3 spells CASSLAGSTDTQYF. The CDR3 nucleotides are TGTGCCAGCAGCTTAGCGGGTAGCACAGATACGCAGTATTTT.

This chain uses TRBV19 with TRBJ1-5; tentatively, D is TRBD1 (6 bases). V lost 2 bases to trimming and J lost 4 bases, with 9 bases between them. Germline-derived CDR1 and CDR2 are LNHDA and SQIVND (reference sequence). This CDR3 is 14 amino acids long. The CDR3 region has the DNA TGTGCCAGTAGTATACAGGGGTGGAATCAGCCCCAGCATTTT. It specifies CASSIQGWNQPQHF.

The chain couples TRBV6-6 to TRBJ2-1; D is uncertain. Germline V lookup: CDR1 MNHNY, CDR2 SVGAGI (reference sequence). Trimming removed 7 bases at V and 0 bases at J, with 13 bases between. The CDR3 runs 15 residues. The DNA of the CDR3 is TGTGCCAGCAAAGCAGACCCAAGCTCCTACAATGAGCAGTTCTTC. As protein: CASKADPSSYNEQFF.

The chain has TRBV5-6 and TRBJ2-3; D is undetermined. CDR1 and CDR2 from the germline V gene are SGHDT and YYEEEE. V lost 5 bases and J 2 bases, leaving 15 bases between the germline ends. This CDR3 has 15 amino acids. In DNA form, the CDR3 reads TGTGCCAGCAGTCGAGGACCCTACGCCACAGATACGCAGTATTTT. Amino acid sequence: CASSRGPYATDTQYF.

V is TRBV11-2 and J is TRBJ2-2; 7 bases agree with TRBD1. The CDR3 is made up of 16 amino acids. Germline CDR1 SGHAT, CDR2 FQNNGV. Losses at the gene ends were 2 bases for V and 5 bases for J; bases not matched to a gene: 8. The CDR3 nucleotides read TGTGCCAGCAGCTTAACGAGGGACAGTGGGACCGGGGAGCTGTTTTTT. Its translation: CASSLTRDSGTGELFF. The variable domain in full, completed from reference TRBV11-2 and TRBJ2-2, reads EAGVAQSPRYKIIEKRQSVAFWCNPISGHATLYWYQQILGQGPKLLIQFQNNGVVDDSQLPKDRFSAERLKGVDSTLKIQPAKLEDSAVYLCASSLTRDSGTGELFFGEGSRLTVL.

This chain links TRBV7-2 with TRBJ2-7; 13 bases align to TRBD2. CDR3 length equals 16 residues. With 5 bases clipped from V and 5 bases from J, the junction kept 9 bases outside the gene matches. Germline CDR1 SGHTA, CDR2 FQGNSA. This CDR3 reads CASSPRTSGSAHEQYF. The CDR3 DNA is TGTGCCAGCAGCCCACGGACTAGCGGGAGTGCCCACGAGCAGTACTTC.

This clone occurred a few times. This sequence joins TRBV2 and TRBJ2-7; no definite D call. V was pared by 6 bases and J by 2 bases, with 8 bases between. The V gene's germline CDR1 is SNHLY and CDR2 FYNNEI. This CDR3 is built from 12 residues. CDR3 in amino acids: CASRTIPYEQYF. CDR3 in DNA: TGTGCCAGCAGGACAATACCCTACGAGCAGTACTTC.

V usage is TRBV6-1 and J usage is TRBJ1-5; D uncertain. This CDR3 comprises 13 residues. Per germline, CDR1 MNHNS and CDR2 SASEGT. V was shortened by 8 bases and J by 4 bases, with 12 bases between the two germline ends. The CDR3 bases are TGTGCCAGCCTGATCGAAGGGAATCAGCCCCAGCATTTT. Protein product: CASLIEGNQPQHF.

This clone was counted a few times. The chain carries TRBV6-5 and TRBJ1-5; tentative D call: TRBD1 (5 bases). The V gene's germline CDR1 is MNHEY and CDR2 SVGAGI. CDR3 length: 13 residues. The V and J ends lost 5 bases and 7 bases respectively, with 12 bases between them. This CDR3 is CASSPLQAQPQHF. As DNA, the CDR3 is TGTGCCAGCAGTCCATTACAGGCCCAGCCCCAGCATTTT.

CDR3 sequence: CAISPIGTGFPGELFF. The DNA of the CDR3 is TGTGCCATCAGCCCGATCGGGACAGGGTTCCCCGGGGAGCTGTTTTTT. This chain connects TRBV10-3 to TRBJ2-2, with TRBD1 matching 9 bases. V lost 6 bases and J lost 6; bases outside the gene matches: 11. There are 16 residues in the CDR3. Germline loops: CDR1 ENHRY, CDR2 SYGVKD.

The table lists this clone with a few counts. The genes are TRBV11-3 and TRBJ2-2; 10 nucleotides align to TRBD2. The germline V gene encodes CDR1 SGHNT and CDR2 YENEEA. This CDR3 spans 14 amino acids. With V trimmed by 4 bases and J by 6 bases, 2 bases remained unmatched. CDR3 in DNA: TGTGCCAGCAGCTGGACTAGCGGCGCCGGGGAGCTGTTTTTT. Translating gives CASSWTSGAGELFF.

The chain recombines TRBV7-9 with TRBJ2-7; D not resolved. The CDR3 is 14 residues long. V was shortened by 4 bases and J by 2 bases, with 12 bases between the two germline ends. The V gene's germline CDR1 is SEHNR and CDR2 FQNEAQ (reference sequence). CDR3 coding DNA: TGTGCCAGCAGCTACGGTGGGCAGACCTACGAGCAGTACTTC. This gives the protein CASSYGGQTYEQYF. Combining the CDR3 with reference TRBV7-9 and TRBJ2-7 gives the whole variable domain DTGVSQNPRHKITKRGQNVTFRCDPISEHNRLYWYRQTLGQGPEFLTYFQNEAQLEKSRLLSDRFSAERPKGSFSTLEIQRTEQGDSAMYLCASSYGGQTYEQYFGPGTRLTVT.

CDR3 bases: TGTGCCAGCAGCCTCAGACAGGGGTTGAGCGAGCAGTACTTC. This gives the protein CASSLRQGLSEQYF. The chain carries TRBV7-2 and TRBJ2-7; the match to TRBD1 covers 8 bases. Trimming took 5 bases from V and 6 from J; bases not matched to a gene: 9. CDR1 is SGHTA, CDR2 FQGNSA, per germline. The CDR3 covers 14 residues.

The chain recombines TRBV7-2 with TRBJ2-5; D might be TRBD1 or TRBD2, each matching 5 bases. Germline CDR1 reads SGHTA; CDR2 reads FQGNSA. This CDR3 region has 14 residues. Trimming pared 2 bases from V and 1 base from J, leaving 8 bases between. The CDR3 DNA reads as TGTGCCAGCAGCTTAAGTGGGGGCCAAGAGACCCAGTACTTC. Translation: CASSLSGGQETQYF.

V is TRBV30 and J is TRBJ1-6; 7 bases are shared with TRBD1. The J segment lost 4 bases and the V segment lost 2 bases, leaving 2 bases of the junction unmatched. CDR3 length: 14 amino acids. CDR1 and CDR2 from the germline V gene are GTSNPN and SVGIG (reference sequence). The CDR3 sequence: CAWSLTGYNSPLHF. DNA for the CDR3: TGTGCCTGGAGTCTGACAGGGTATAATTCACCCCTCCACTTT. The full variable domain, with the rest looked up from reference TRBV30 and TRBJ1-6, is SQTIHQWPATLVQPVGSPLSLECTVEGTSNPNLYWYRQAAGRGLQLLFYSVGIGQISSEVPQNLSASRPQDRQFILSSKKLLLSDSGFYLCAWSLTGYNSPLHFGNGTRLTVT.